Following are 15 T cell receptor beta chains from one sample sequenced in a study of T-cell reconstitution after alpha-beta-depleted transplantation in children. Unique molecular identifiers were used to barcode this TCRbeta library. TCRdb re-called the PCR reads through MiXCR, storing one row per CDR3 protein. Of hundreds of thousands of distinct CDR3 sequences listed, roughly 11% are singletons. Here the sequenced sample was PBMCs, taken before TCRalphabeta/CD19-depleted stem cell transplant. These receptors were collected from a child younger than two with acute myeloid leukemia, due to receive a stem cell transplant.

The V and J genes are TRBV25-1 and TRBJ2-7, with 10 bases matching TRBD2. Germline V gene data show CDR1 as MGHDK and CDR2 as SYGVNS. CDR3 length: 18 amino acids. With 9 bases clipped from V and 2 bases from J, the junction kept 19 bases outside the gene matches. In DNA, the CDR3 is TGTGCCAGGAGCTCTAGGCTAGCGGGAGCGCGCCAAACCTACGAGCAGTACTTC. This translates into CARSSRLAGARQTYEQYF.

In its sample, this clonotype was seen many times. CDR3 bases: TGCAGTGCTAGAGCGGCAGATCAGCCCCAGCATTTT. It yields the protein CSARAADQPQHF. The gene calls are TRBV20-1 and TRBJ1-5; D is ambiguous. The CDR3 contains 12 residues. Germline V lookup: CDR1 DFQATT, CDR2 SNEGSKA (reference sequence). Trimming took off 1 base at V and 5 bases at J, with 6 bases between the two ends.

Details on this clonotype: A read error may be the cause here, since a much bigger clone is one base away. The chain is built from TRBV27 and TRBJ2-1; D gene ambiguous. The CDR3 spans 10 residues. The V gene's germline CDR1 is MNHEY and CDR2 SMNVEV (reference sequence). In nucleotides, the CDR3 is TGTGTCAGCAGTTTAAGTGAGCAGTTCTTC. Its translation is CVSSLSEQFF.

This clonotype was seen ten or more times. The V call is TRBV7-2, the J call TRBJ2-7; D tentatively reads TRBD1 or TRBD2 (6 bases each). This CDR3 has 15 amino acids. The germline V and J ends were trimmed by 2 bases and 2 bases, with 13 bases remaining between them. Germline loops: CDR1 SGHTA, CDR2 FQGNSA. As DNA, the CDR3 is TGTGCCAGCAGCTTACTGGCGGGGACAACCTACGAGCAGTACTTC. It yields the protein CASSLLAGTTYEQYF. Combining the CDR3 with reference TRBV7-2 and TRBJ2-7 gives the whole variable domain GAGVSQSPSNKVTEKGKDVELRCDPISGHTALYWYRQSLGQGLEFLIYFQGNSAPDKSGLPSDRFSAERTGGSVSTLTIQRTQQEDSAVYLCASSLLAGTTYEQYFGPGTRLTVT.

This clonotype was picked up a small number of times. This chain uses TRBV6-1 with TRBJ2-1; 7 bases align to TRBD2. Looked up from germline, CDR1 is MNHNS and CDR2 is SASEGT. After removal of 10 bases from V and 10 bases from J, the junction contained 16 bases not matched to a gene. This CDR3 contains 14 residues. The CDR3 is CATRVASGRPEQFF. The CDR3 DNA follows: TGTGCCACCCGAGTGGCTAGCGGAAGGCCCGAGCAGTTCTTC.

This clonotype was observed at least ten times. The chain employs TRBV27 and TRBJ2-2; TRBD1 is a possible D gene (5 bases). CDR3 length equals 15 residues. With 8 bases removed from V and 4 bases from J, the gap between germline ends came to 17 bases. Per germline, CDR1 MNHEY and CDR2 SMNVEV (reference sequence). CDR3: CASSSRGRATGELFF. DNA for the CDR3: TGTGCCAGCTCCTCCCGCGGCAGGGCCACCGGGGAGCTGTTTTTT.

The table lists this clonotype with many counts. V and J are TRBV30 and TRBJ1-1; TRBD1 might be the D (5 bases). This CDR3 has 14 residues. CDR1 is GTSNPN and CDR2 is SVGIG in the germline V gene (reference sequence). Trimming removed 4 bases at V and 4 bases at J, with 16 bases between. CDR3 nucleotide sequence: TGTGCCTGGACCGTGGGTGGGGCAGTCACTGAAGCTTTCTTT. It is translated as CAWTVGGAVTEAFF.

This clonotype appeared many times. The chain links TRBV5-1 to TRBJ1-1; D is uncertain. The germline V and J ends were trimmed by 3 bases and 0 bases, with 15 bases remaining between them. Germline CDR1 and CDR2: SGHRS and YFSETQ. The CDR3 is 16 amino acids. DNA for the CDR3: TGCGCCAGCAGCTCCAACACGGGAGGGTTGAACACTGAAGCTTTCTTT. This encodes CASSSNTGGLNTEAFF.

This clonotype was detected a few times. The chain links TRBV5-1 to TRBJ2-1, with D possibly TRBD2 on 7 matching bases. The CDR3 covers 12 residues. The germline gives CDR1 SGHRS, CDR2 YFSETQ. The V and J ends lost 0 bases and 15 bases respectively, with 13 bases between them. The CDR3 DNA reads as TGCGCCAGCAGCTTGGCTCCGGGGGGCTTGTTCTTC. Residues: CASSLAPGGLFF.

This clonotype was detected many times. The chain couples TRBV6-5 to TRBJ1-1; perhaps TRBD1 as D (6 bases). The CDR3 extends over 15 amino acids. V was trimmed by 3 bases and J by 5 bases, leaving 16 bases between them. Looked up from germline, CDR1 is MNHEY and CDR2 is SVGAGI. CDR3 protein: CASSYRQGRGTEAFF. The CDR3 nucleotides read TGTGCCAGCAGTTATAGGCAGGGGCGGGGGACTGAAGCTTTCTTT.

This clonotype was detected ten times or more. The chain employs TRBV24-1 and TRBJ2-1; 9 bases agree with TRBD2. V shed 8 bases and J 7 bases; nucleotides not matched to a gene: 20. Germline V gene sequence: CDR1 KGHDR, CDR2 SFDVKD. This CDR3 region has 18 residues. CDR3 region: CATTTPPTLSGGSNEQFF. The CDR3 DNA is TGTGCCACCACGACTCCCCCAACCTTAAGCGGGGGGTCTAATGAGCAGTTCTTC.

In its sample, this clonotype was seen many times. The chain couples TRBV3-1 to TRBJ2-2, with 8 bases fitting TRBD1. Germline V gene sequence: CDR1 LGHDT, CDR2 YNNKEL (reference sequence). V lost 6 bases, J lost 4 bases, and 7 bases stayed unmatched. The CDR3 spans 15 residues. CDR3 loop: CASSPRGRITGELFF. CDR3 nucleotides: TGTGCCAGCAGTCCCAGGGGGCGCATCACCGGGGAGCTGTTTTTT.

This clonotype was seen ten or more times. The J gene is TRBJ2-7, the V gene TRBV3-1, with D maybe TRBD2 (5 bases). Germline CDR1 LGHDT, CDR2 YNNKEL (reference sequence). The CDR3 spans 16 residues. V lost 3 bases and J lost 0, with 15 bases in between. This CDR3 is CASSHAFAGISYEQYF. DNA of the CDR3: TGTGCCAGCAGCCACGCGTTCGCCGGGATCTCCTACGAGCAGTACTTC.

This clonotype was found many times. The chain recombines TRBV12-3 or TRBV12-4 with TRBJ2-1; D unclear. The ends were cut back, 6 bases at V and 3 bases at J, with 9 bases in the middle. The CDR3 extends over 13 amino acids. CDR3 protein: CASRPKFYNEQFF. The CDR3 DNA is TGTGCCAGCAGACCTAAGTTCTACAATGAGCAGTTCTTC.

The table lists this clonotype with many counts. The J gene is TRBJ2-7, the V gene TRBV20-1; D unresolved. This CDR3 has 11 residues. Germline V gene data show CDR1 as DFQATT and CDR2 as SNEGSKA (reference sequence). The ends were cut back, 2 bases at V and 6 bases at J, with 8 bases in the middle. The CDR3 bases are TGCAGTGCTAGATCAAGCAGCGAGCAGTACTTC. Translating it yields CSARSSSEQYF.